The 29 T cell receptor beta chains given below trace back to one sample, sequenced in a study of cytomegalovirus exposure and HLA in healthy donors. Sequenced by immunoSEQ multiplex PCR; TCRdb stores in-frame clones only, minus some. This table has about 170,000 clones, less than 90% appearing once. The sequencing input was PBMCs. These receptors were taken from a woman younger than 45 in good health and CMV-seronegative.

The chain couples TRBV11-2 to TRBJ2-3, with D possibly TRBD1 on 6 matching bases. The V gene lost 5 bases and the J gene lost 5 bases, with 11 bases spanning the gap. CDR3 size: 13 residues. Per germline, CDR1 SGHAT and CDR2 FQNNGV. The CDR3 nucleotides read TGTGCCAGCAGCCGCGTCAGGGGAGATACGCAGTATTTT. Translating it yields CASSRVRGDTQYF.

The chain carries TRBV6-1 and TRBJ2-7; D not resolved. The CDR3 is 14 amino acids. Trimming cost V 1 base and J 0 bases, with 7 bases left between them. Looked up from germline, CDR1 is MNHNS and CDR2 is SASEGT. The CDR3 DNA follows: TGTGCCAGCAGTGAAGTTTGGGGCTCCTACGAGCAGTACTTC. Its protein is CASSEVWGSYEQYF.

This clone showed up just once. The rearrangement joins TRBV7-3 to TRBJ1-1; D is undetermined. The CDR3 is 13 amino acids. Germline CDR1 is SGHTA and CDR2 is FQGTGA. Trimming stripped 6 bases from V and 4 bases from J, with 12 bases between. The CDR3 DNA reads as TGTGCCAGCAGTTCGAGGGCTATCACTGAAGCTTTCTTT. This encodes CASSSRAITEAFF.

The chain has TRBV9 and TRBJ2-3; 7 bases align to TRBD1. The germline V gene has CDR1 SGDLS and CDR2 YYNGEE. The CDR3 contains 17 residues. J lost 1 base, V lost 4 bases, and 12 bases had no gene match. CDR3 protein: CASSRRNGQVGTDTQYF. CDR3 nucleotides: TGTGCCAGCAGCCGACGAAACGGACAGGTCGGCACAGATACGCAGTATTTT. The full variable domain, in which reference TRBV9 and TRBJ2-3 provide the parts outside the CDR3, is DSGVTQTPKHLITATGQRVTLRCSPRSGDLSVYWYQQSLDQGLQFLIQYYNGEERAKGNILERFSAQQFPDLHSELNLSSLELGDSALYFCASSRRNGQVGTDTQYFGPGTRLTVL.

This clone appeared once. J is TRBJ2-7 and V is TRBV2; a possible D gene is TRBD1 (6 bases). The V gene's germline CDR1 is SNHLY and CDR2 FYNNEI. The CDR3 is 14 residues long. V dropped 2 bases and J dropped 3 bases, with 11 bases sitting between them. This CDR3 is CASSELGHLYEQYF. The CDR3 DNA sequence: TGTGCCAGCAGTGAACTGGGACACCTCTACGAGCAGTACTTC.

The rearrangement uses TRBV7-2 and TRBJ1-2; possibly TRBD1 for D (5 bases). Germline lookup yields CDR1 SGHTA and CDR2 FQGNSA. CDR3 length: 15 amino acids. Trimming took off 4 bases at V and 4 bases at J, with 16 bases between the two ends. The CDR3 sequence: CASSSTSGASYGYTF. Here the CDR3 DNA reads TGTGCCAGCAGCTCGACTTCTGGGGCTAGCTATGGCTACACCTTC.

CDR3 nucleotides: TGTGCCAGCAGCCCAAAGACAGGGGCCGTTGGCTACACCTTC. This translates into CASSPKTGAVGYTF. This chain connects TRBV7-6 to TRBJ1-2; 8 bases are shared with TRBD1. The ends lost 5 bases at V and 7 bases at J; junction bases unmatched: 9. CDR1 and CDR2 (germline): SGHVS, FNYEAQ. The CDR3 is made up of 14 amino acids. Based on the CDR3 plus reference TRBV7-6 and TRBJ1-2, the full variable domain is GAGVSQSPRYKVTKRGQDVALRCDPISGHVSLYWYRQALGQGPEFLTYFNYEAQQDKSGLPNDRFSAERPEGSISTLTIQRTEQRDSAMYRCASSPKTGAVGYTFGSGTRLTVV.

This clone was observed a single time. The V and J genes are TRBV11-2 and TRBJ2-1; 10 bases map to TRBD2. Germline CDR1 SGHAT, CDR2 FQNNGV. The CDR3 covers 15 residues. Trimming took 4 bases from V and 13 from J; bases not matched to a gene: 13. CDR3 amino acids: CASSSGLANRSPQFF. CDR3 bases: TGTGCCAGCAGCTCGGGACTAGCGAACCGGAGCCCACAGTTCTTC.

This clone was counted only a few times. The V and J genes are TRBV5-4 and TRBJ2-7, with 9 bases matching TRBD1. V was clipped by 4 bases and J by 6 bases; unmatched bases: 11. Germline CDR1 and CDR2: SGHNT and YYREEE (reference sequence). The CDR3 consists of 15 residues. DNA for the CDR3: TGTGCCAGCAGCGCAAACCCGGGACAGGGAGTCGAGCAGTACTTC. Translated, it gives CASSANPGQGVEQYF. The full variable domain, with the rest looked up from reference TRBV5-4 and TRBJ2-7, is ETGVTQSPTHLIKTRGQQVTLRCSSQSGHNTVSWYQQALGQGPQFIFQYYREEENGRGNFPPRFSGLQFPNYSSELNVNALELDDSALYLCASSANPGQGVEQYFGPGTRLTVT.

This clone showed up just once. V is TRBV27 and J is TRBJ1-5; D gene ambiguous. This CDR3 is built from 15 residues. Deletions cut 5 bases from V and 2 bases from J, with 13 bases between. The germline V gene encodes CDR1 MNHEY and CDR2 SMNVEV (reference sequence). CDR3 DNA sequence: TGTGCCAGCAGTCCTGCGTGGCAGGGCAATCAGCCCCAGCATTTT. Amino acid sequence: CASSPAWQGNQPQHF.

This clone came up once. The chain couples TRBV5-4 to TRBJ2-7; 10 bases match TRBD1. Per germline, CDR1 SGHNT and CDR2 YYREEE (reference sequence). This CDR3 is 15 amino acids long. Losses at the gene ends were 2 bases for V and 5 bases for J; bases not matched to a gene: 7. CDR3: CASSFDWDRGNEQYF. The CDR3 DNA reads TGTGCCAGCAGCTTCGATTGGGACAGGGGCAACGAGCAGTACTTC.

The V call is TRBV10-3, the J call TRBJ2-7; 9 nucleotides agree with TRBD1. CDR1 and CDR2 (germline): ENHRY, SYGVKD. The junction had 12 bases not matched to a gene; V was cut back by 6 bases and J by 9 bases. This CDR3 has 14 amino acids. The CDR3 reads CAIRGTQQGATQYF. The CDR3 coding sequence is TGTGCCATCAGGGGGACTCAACAGGGGGCCACGCAGTACTTC.

The chain links TRBV2 to TRBJ1-1; a possible D gene is TRBD1 (5 bases). Germline V gives CDR1 SNHLY, CDR2 FYNNEI. This CDR3 comprises 13 residues. The ends were cut back, 11 bases at V and 0 bases at J, with 13 bases in the middle. The CDR3 nucleotides are TGTGCCGTTGACAGAGACATGAACACTGAAGCTTTCTTT. Translated, it gives CAVDRDMNTEAFF. Full variable domain (remainder filled in from reference TRBV2 and TRBJ1-1): EPEVTQTPSHQVTQMGQEVILRCVPISNHLYFYWYRQILGQKVEFLVSFYNNEISEKSEIFDDQFSVERPDGSNFTLKIRSTKLEDSAMYFCAVDRDMNTEAFFGQGTRLTVV.

About this clone: The DNA is omitted, as the CDR3 cannot be located on it reliably, and the CDR3 follows TCRdb's listing. The chain is built from TRBV2 and TRBJ2-2; the table gives TRBD2 as D, unverified against the DNA. Germline V gene lookup returns CDR1 SNHLY and CDR2 FYNNEI. The length of the CDR3 is 15 amino acids, counting both ends. The chain's CDR3 is CASSESSLRAGELFF.

This sequence joins TRBV9 and TRBJ1-1; D is unclear. CDR1 and CDR2 from the germline V gene are SGDLS and YYNGEE. V lost 6 bases, J lost 1 base, and 10 bases lay in between. The CDR3 has 13 amino acids. CDR3 sequence: CASNTPGNTEAFF. The CDR3 DNA sequence: TGTGCCAGCAATACCCCAGGGAACACTGAAGCTTTCTTT.

The sample holds a few counts of this clone. This chain joins TRBV5-1 and TRBJ1-4; 8 nucleotides agree with TRBD1. CDR3 size: 17 residues. V shed 4 bases and J 4 bases; nucleotides not matched to a gene: 12. Germline V gives CDR1 SGHRS, CDR2 YFSETQ. This CDR3 is CASSKGTGSTFNEKLFF. CDR3 DNA: TGCGCCAGCAGCAAAGGGACAGGTTCAACGTTTAATGAAAAACTGTTTTTT.

This rearrangement joins TRBV27 to TRBJ1-2; tentatively, D is TRBD1 (5 bases). The CDR3 sequence is 15 residues long. The V gene lost 5 bases and the J gene lost 1 base, with 14 bases spanning the gap. CDR1 is MNHEY and CDR2 is SMNVEV in the germline V gene (reference sequence). The CDR3 region is CASSPAGSGNYGYTF. In DNA form, the CDR3 reads TGTGCCAGCAGTCCCGCAGGGAGTGGTAACTATGGCTACACCTTC.

The V call is TRBV27, the J call TRBJ2-2; D unresolved. The CDR3 contains 15 residues. V lost 8 bases and J 1 base, leaving 14 bases between the germline ends. CDR1 MNHEY and CDR2 SMNVEV come from the germline V gene (reference sequence). CDR3 region: CASCDRAENTGELFF. CDR3 in DNA: TGTGCCAGCTGTGATCGGGCCGAGAACACCGGGGAGCTGTTTTTT.

This chain links TRBV11-2 with TRBJ2-7; TRBD1 might be the D (5 bases). V was pared by 8 bases and J by 2 bases, with 16 bases between. The CDR3 has 14 amino acids. CDR1 is SGHAT and CDR2 is FQNNGV in the germline V gene. DNA for the CDR3: TGTGCCAGCCAGCATACCAGGGATGCCTACGAGCAGTACTTC. Its translation: CASQHTRDAYEQYF.

This rearrangement joins TRBV10-3 to TRBJ1-1; no reliable D call. The CDR3 sequence is 13 residues long. Germline CDR1 ENHRY, CDR2 SYGVKD. Trimming left V 0 bases short and J 8 bases short, with 10 bases between. CDR3 in DNA: TGTGCCATCAGTGAGTCGACGACGACAGAAGCTTTCTTT. It codes for CAISESTTTEAFF.

This rearrangement joins TRBV29-1 to TRBJ1-1; tentative D call: TRBD1 (5 bases). Trimming stripped 8 bases from V and 3 bases from J, with 13 bases between. CDR3 length: 12 residues. The V gene's germline CDR1 is SQVTM and CDR2 ANQGSEA. As DNA, the CDR3 is TGCAGCTATGGACGGGGGGACACTGAAGCTTTCTTT. As protein: CSYGRGDTEAFF.

This chain links TRBV6-5 with TRBJ2-3; 7 bases map to TRBD1. This CDR3 is built from 15 residues. J lost 5 bases, V lost 2 bases, and 7 bases had no gene match. The germline V gene encodes CDR1 MNHEY and CDR2 SVGAGI. The chain's CDR3 is CASSYIQGVVDTQYF. DNA of the CDR3: TGTGCCAGCAGTTACATCCAGGGGGTGGTAGATACGCAGTATTTT.

V gene TRBV19 combines with J gene TRBJ1-3, with D uncertain. Germline values: CDR1 LNHDA, CDR2 SQIVND (reference sequence). The germline V and J ends were trimmed by 2 bases and 1 base, with 12 bases remaining between them. The CDR3 is 16 residues long. In DNA, the CDR3 is TGTGCCAGTAGTATAACTGGCGCACTATCTGGAAACACCATATATTTT. Translated, it gives CASSITGALSGNTIYF.

The genes are TRBV27 and TRBJ2-7; 7 nucleotides line up with TRBD2. This CDR3 spans 17 amino acids. CDR1 and CDR2 (germline): MNHEY, SMNVEV (reference sequence). J lost 4 bases, V lost 2 bases, and 14 bases had no gene match. This CDR3 reads CASSLPPVGDYSYEQYF. DNA of the CDR3: TGTGCCAGCAGTTTACCTCCCGTGGGGGACTATAGTTACGAGCAGTACTTC.

CDR3 sequence (DNA): TGTGCCAGCAGCCCCATTAGCGGGAGGGACGAGCAGTACTTC. This sequence encodes CASSPISGRDEQYF. The chain uses TRBV14 and TRBJ2-7; TRBD2 agrees at 11 bases. The V segment lost 4 bases and the J segment 5 bases; nucleotides outside the gene matches: 4. The CDR3 runs to 14 residues. Germline V gives CDR1 SGHDN, CDR2 FVKESK.

This sequence joins TRBV9 and TRBJ2-1; TRBD2 matches at 8 bases. The CDR3 length is 15 residues. Germline-derived CDR1 and CDR2 are SGDLS and YYNGEE. The ends lost 8 bases at V and 0 bases at J; junction bases unmatched: 7. CDR3 DNA: TGTGCCAGACCTAGCGGGCAAAGCTCCTACAATGAGCAGTTCTTC. As protein: CARPSGQSSYNEQFF. Variable domain in full (rest from reference TRBV9 and TRBJ2-1): DSGVTQTPKHLITATGQRVTLRCSPRSGDLSVYWYQQSLDQGLQFLIQYYNGEERAKGNILERFSAQQFPDLHSELNLSSLELGDSALYFCARPSGQSSYNEQFFGPGTRLTVL.

The chain employs TRBV12-5 and TRBJ1-2; maybe TRBD1 (5 bases). The germline V gene encodes CDR1 LGHNT and CDR2 FRNRAP. The CDR3 is made up of 13 amino acids. V was shortened by 0 bases and J by 10 bases, with 12 bases between the two germline ends. The DNA for the CDR3 is TGTGCTAGTGGTTTGGTCGGGCAGGGCGACTACACCTTC. Protein: CASGLVGQGDYTF.

This clone was found a few times. V usage is TRBV4-3 and J usage is TRBJ2-3; the match to TRBD2 covers 12 bases. The V and J ends lost 0 bases and 0 bases, in that order; junction bases with no gene match: 10. This CDR3 has 20 amino acids. Germline assignment: CDR1 LGHNA and CDR2 YSLEER. CDR3 DNA: TGCGCCAGCAGCCAAGAACTAATACTAGCGGGGGGAGCTAGCACAGATACGCAGTATTTT. It encodes CASSQELILAGGASTDTQYF.

The chain combines TRBV7-2 with TRBJ1-1, with a weak D call TRBD1 (6 bases). The CDR3 loop spans 16 amino acids. CDR1 and CDR2 (germline): SGHTA, FQGNSA. V shed 0 bases and J shed 4 bases, with 15 bases lying between them. The CDR3 loop reads CASSLASAGVTTEAFF. The CDR3 nucleotides read TGTGCCAGCAGCTTAGCGTCGGCAGGGGTTACCACTGAAGCTTTCTTT. Full variable domain (remainder filled in from reference TRBV7-2 and TRBJ1-1): GAGVSQSPSNKVTEKGKDVELRCDPISGHTALYWYRQSLGQGLEFLIYFQGNSAPDKSGLPSDRFSAERTGGSVSTLTIQRTQQEDSAVYLCASSLASAGVTTEAFFGQGTRLTVV.